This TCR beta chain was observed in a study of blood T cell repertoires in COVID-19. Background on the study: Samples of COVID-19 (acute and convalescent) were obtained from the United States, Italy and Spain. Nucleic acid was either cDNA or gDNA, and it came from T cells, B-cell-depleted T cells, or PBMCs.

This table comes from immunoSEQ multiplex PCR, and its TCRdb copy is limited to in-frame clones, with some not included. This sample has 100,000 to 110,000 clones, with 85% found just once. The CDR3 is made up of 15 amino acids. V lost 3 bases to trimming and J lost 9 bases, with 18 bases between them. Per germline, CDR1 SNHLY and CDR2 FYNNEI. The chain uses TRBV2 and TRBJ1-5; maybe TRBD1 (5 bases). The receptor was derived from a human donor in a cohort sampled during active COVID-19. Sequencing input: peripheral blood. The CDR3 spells CASSEGREGVRPQHF. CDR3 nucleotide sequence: TGTGCCAGCAGTGAGGGCAGGGAGGGAGTACGGCCCCAGCATTTT. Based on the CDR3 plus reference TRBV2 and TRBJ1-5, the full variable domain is EPEVTQTPSHQVTQMGQEVILRCVPISNHLYFYWYRQILGQKVEFLVSFYNNEISEKSEIFDDQFSVERPDGSNFTLKIRSTKLEDSAMYFCASSEGREGVRPQHFGDGTRLSIL.